This T cell receptor (beta chain) was identified in a study of T cell responses to AZD1222 COVID-19 vaccine. Study conclusions and caveats: Only a handful of AZD1222 recipients, roughly six in all, had baseline seropositivity.

Produced via immunoSEQ multiplex PCR; TCRdb's table is partial and in-frame only. The table has approximately 97,000 clones, roughly 80% seen once. A remark on this clone: Antigen unknown.

The V gene's germline CDR1 is SGHVS and CDR2 FQNEAQ. V shed 1 base and J 3 bases; nucleotides not matched to a gene: 8. The CDR3 is 16 amino acids. The sequences come from peripheral blood, collected on day 0 of AZD1222 vaccination. This rearrangement joins TRBV7-8 to TRBJ1-2, with 7 positions matching TRBD1. This receptor was obtained from an adult in good health. The DNA of the CDR3 is TGTGCCAGCAGCTTAGTAGTGAAAGGGACAGACTATGGCTACACCTTC. Amino acid sequence: CASSLVVKGTDYGYTF.